This entry lists 20 T cell receptor beta chains sequenced from one sample in a study of blood T cell repertoires in COVID-19. The assay was immunoSEQ multiplex PCR, and TCRdb's table has in-frame clones only and misses some. The table has about 260,000 clones, under 90% seen once. The sequencing input was peripheral blood. These receptors were collected from a man aged 60-69 years with acute or convalescent COVID-19.

V and J are TRBV30 and TRBJ2-5, with D perhaps TRBD2 (5 bases). Trimming stripped 1 base from V and 4 bases from J, with 7 bases between. CDR3 length: 12 residues. Germline-derived CDR1 and CDR2 are GTSNPN and SVGIG (reference sequence). The CDR3 coding sequence is TGTGCCTGGAGTGGGACTCCAGAGACCCAGTACTTC. It translates to CAWSGTPETQYF.

About this clone itself: The sample holds other DNA sequences that translate to the same CDR3. The J gene is TRBJ2-6, the V gene TRBV19, with 7 bases identical to TRBD1. The CDR3 contains 15 residues. Looked up from germline, CDR1 is LNHDA and CDR2 is SQIVND (reference sequence). The junction had 2 bases not matched to a gene; V was cut back by 6 bases and J by 0 bases. The CDR3 sequence: CASRGQSSGANVLTF. The CDR3 DNA reads as TGTGCCAGTAGGGGACAGAGCTCTGGGGCCAACGTCCTGACTTTC.

The chain couples TRBV9 to TRBJ2-5, with 13 positions matching TRBD2. This CDR3 comprises 17 residues. Unmatched junction bases numbered 3, after V lost 0 bases and J lost 1 base. Germline V gives CDR1 SGDLS, CDR2 YYNGEE. The CDR3 nucleotides are TGTGCCAGCAGCGTAGAAGGGACTAGCGGGGTCCAAGAGACCCAGTACTTC. Encoded protein: CASSVEGTSGVQETQYF.

The chain employs TRBV18 and TRBJ2-1; 12 nucleotides align to TRBD2. The germline V gene has CDR1 KGHSH and CDR2 LQKENI. With 1 base clipped from V and 3 bases from J, the junction kept 7 bases outside the gene matches. This CDR3 spans 18 amino acids. CDR3 sequence: CASSPRSSGGAGYNEQFF. CDR3 DNA sequence: TGTGCCAGCTCACCACGATCTAGCGGGGGGGCCGGCTACAATGAGCAGTTCTTC.

This chain connects TRBV27 to TRBJ1-3, with TRBD1 as a possible D gene (5 bases). Germline CDR1 and CDR2: MNHEY and SMNVEV (reference sequence). V lost 8 bases to trimming and J lost 11 bases, with 22 bases between them. CDR3 length equals 14 residues. CDR3 sequence: CASGAGGWSDPIYF. In nucleotides, the CDR3 is TGTGCCAGCGGCGCGGGGGGGTGGTCAGATCCCATATATTTT.

The chain employs TRBV6-5 and TRBJ1-4, with 8 bases fitting TRBD1. The CDR3 runs to 13 residues. J lost 6 bases, V lost 6 bases, and 3 bases had no gene match. CDR1 is MNHEY, CDR2 SVGAGI, per germline. CDR3 DNA: TGTGCCAGCAGGGACAGGGACGATGAAAAACTGTTTTTT. Amino acid sequence: CASRDRDDEKLFF.

The chain has TRBV6-5 and TRBJ1-1; 12 nucleotides agree with TRBD1. The length of the CDR3 is 16 residues. Per the germline V gene, CDR1 is MNHEY and CDR2 is SVGAGI. The J segment lost 5 bases and the V segment lost 2 bases, leaving 6 bases of the junction unmatched. The CDR3 region is CASSYGDRGPRTEAFF. In DNA, the CDR3 is TGTGCCAGCAGTTACGGGGACAGGGGGCCTAGGACTGAAGCTTTCTTT.

J is TRBJ1-1 and V is TRBV28; D is unclear. The CDR3 has 13 residues. Germline CDR1 MDHEN, CDR2 SYDVKM. Trimming took 2 bases from V and 4 from J, leaving 8 bases between them. The CDR3 reads CASSLAGGTEAFF. In DNA form, the CDR3 reads TGTGCCAGCAGTTTAGCCGGAGGCACTGAAGCTTTCTTT.

The chain is built from TRBV6-5 and TRBJ1-2; D is perhaps TRBD1 (5 bases). CDR3 size: 14 residues. Germline V lookup: CDR1 MNHEY, CDR2 SVGAGI. V was pared by 8 bases and J by 3 bases, with 16 bases between. The CDR3 DNA is TGTGCCAGCTGGGGCAGGGCCCTTGACTATGGCTACACCTTC. Its protein product is CASWGRALDYGYTF.

The chain joins TRBV5-1 to TRBJ2-7; TRBD1 might be the D (5 bases). The V end was cut by 0 bases, the J end by 1 base, with 8 bases between. The CDR3 spans 14 residues. Germline values: CDR1 SGHRS, CDR2 YFSETQ. The CDR3 sequence is CASSLETDSYEQYF. For the CDR3, the DNA is TGCGCCAGCAGCTTGGAGACAGATTCCTACGAGCAGTACTTC.

This clone was seen more than once but under ten times. The chain carries TRBV9 and TRBJ1-5; 11 bases agree with TRBD1. The V gene end was trimmed by 5 bases and the J gene end by 4 bases; junction bases not matched to a gene: 8. Germline values: CDR1 SGDLS, CDR2 YYNGEE. This CDR3 region has 16 residues. In DNA form, the CDR3 reads TGTGCCAGCAGTCGGACAGGGGGCGAAGGTAATCAGCCCCAGCATTTT. This sequence encodes CASSRTGGEGNQPQHF.

V usage is TRBV4-3 and J usage is TRBJ2-3; TRBD2 matches 11 bases. Germline trimming cut 6 bases from V and 2 bases from J; bases unmatched to any gene: 7. The germline V gene has CDR1 LGHNA and CDR2 YSLEER. The CDR3 runs 16 residues. CDR3 loop: CASSPGLAGITDTQYF. For the CDR3, the DNA is TGCGCCAGCAGTCCCGGACTAGCGGGCATCACAGATACGCAGTATTTT.

The V and J genes are TRBV10-1 and TRBJ1-2, with D maybe TRBD1 (6 bases). The CDR3 spans 13 residues. With 7 bases removed from V and 4 bases from J, the gap between germline ends came to 13 bases. Germline-derived CDR1 and CDR2 are WNHNN and SYGVQD (reference sequence). CDR3 region: CASKRGRGYGYTF. CDR3 DNA: TGCGCCAGCAAGAGGGGCAGGGGCTATGGCTACACCTTC.

The gene calls are TRBV9 and TRBJ1-4, with 9 nucleotides matching TRBD1. Trimming at V came to 0 bases and at J to 5 bases, leaving 5 bases not matched to a gene. The CDR3 totals 16 residues. CDR1 and CDR2 from the germline V gene are SGDLS and YYNGEE. The CDR3 DNA sequence: TGTGCCAGCAGCGTAGGACTGACAGGGGGAAATGAAAAACTGTTTTTT. Its protein is CASSVGLTGGNEKLFF. Looking up the rest from reference TRBV9 and TRBJ1-4 gives the full variable domain: DSGVTQTPKHLITATGQRVTLRCSPRSGDLSVYWYQQSLDQGLQFLIQYYNGEERAKGNILERFSAQQFPDLHSELNLSSLELGDSALYFCASSVGLTGGNEKLFFGSGTQLSVL.

V and J are TRBV5-8 and TRBJ1-5; 7 bases map to TRBD1. The CDR3 contains 15 residues. From germline, CDR1 is SGHTS and CDR2 YDEGEE. V dropped 4 bases and J dropped 7; count of bases not matched to a gene: 11. This CDR3 is CASSQGGRGGQPQHF. The CDR3 DNA follows: TGTGCCAGCAGCCAAGGGGGCAGGGGCGGCCAGCCCCAGCATTTT.

V is TRBV6-5 and J is TRBJ1-1; D possibly corresponds to TRBD1 (5 bases). V dropped 2 bases and J dropped 2 bases, with 15 bases sitting between them. The CDR3 loop spans 16 amino acids. The germline V gene encodes CDR1 MNHEY and CDR2 SVGAGI. The CDR3 here is CASSYNPTGVNTEAFF. CDR3 DNA sequence: TGTGCCAGCAGTTACAACCCTACGGGGGTAAACACTGAAGCTTTCTTT.

The chain combines TRBV6-5 with TRBJ1-3; D is possibly TRBD1 (5 bases). The CDR3 sequence is 15 residues long. Trimming shortened V by 3 bases and J by 13 bases, and 22 bases separated the two germline ends. Germline V CDR1 and CDR2: MNHEY, SVGAGI. DNA of the CDR3: TGTGCCAGCAGTTATTCTCAGGAGGGGAACGGTAGGATATATTTT. As protein: CASSYSQEGNGRIYF.

The rearrangement uses TRBV5-1 and TRBJ2-5, with D tentatively TRBD1 (5 bases). The V gene lost 5 bases and the J gene lost 5 bases, with 22 bases spanning the gap. This CDR3 has 16 residues. Germline assignment: CDR1 SGHRS and CDR2 YFSETQ. CDR3 amino acids: CASRSRAYRSRETQYF. Here the CDR3 DNA reads TGCGCCAGCAGGTCCAGGGCGTATCGATCGAGGGAGACCCAGTACTTC. The full variable domain, its missing parts supplied by reference TRBV5-1 and TRBJ2-5, is KAGVTQTPRYLIKTRGQQVTLSCSPISGHRSVSWYQQTPGQGLQFLFEYFSETQRNKGNFPGRFSGRQFSNSRSEMNVSTLELGDSALYLCASRSRAYRSRETQYFGPGTRLLVL.

The rearrangement uses TRBV10-2 and TRBJ1-3; D unresolved. V lost 3 bases to trimming and J lost 4 bases, with 13 bases between them. The CDR3 extends over 15 amino acids. CDR1 and CDR2 (germline): WSHSY, SAAADI. In DNA form, the CDR3 reads TGCGCCAGCAGTGACTTCCGCGCAAGAGGAAACACCATATATTTT. Translating gives CASSDFRARGNTIYF.

The chain is built from TRBV6-5 and TRBJ1-1; perhaps TRBD1 as D (5 bases). V lost 5 bases and J 11 bases, leaving 21 bases between the germline ends. CDR1 is MNHEY and CDR2 is SVGAGI in the germline V gene. The CDR3 length is 14 residues. Here the CDR3 DNA reads TGTGCCAGCAGTAAAACCGACAGCCCACCCGAGGCTTTCTTT. It codes for CASSKTDSPPEAFF.